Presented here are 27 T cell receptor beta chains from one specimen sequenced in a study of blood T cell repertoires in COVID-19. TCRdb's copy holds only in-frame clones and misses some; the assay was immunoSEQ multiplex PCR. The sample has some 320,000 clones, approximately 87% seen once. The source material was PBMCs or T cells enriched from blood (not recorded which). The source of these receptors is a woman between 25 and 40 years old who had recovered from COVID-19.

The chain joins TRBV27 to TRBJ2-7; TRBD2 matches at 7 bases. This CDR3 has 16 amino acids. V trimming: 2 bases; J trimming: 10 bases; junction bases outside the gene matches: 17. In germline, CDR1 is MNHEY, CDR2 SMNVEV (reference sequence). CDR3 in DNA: TGTGCCAGCAGTTTACTAACGGGAGGCGGCTACGAGCAACAGTACTTC. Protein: CASSLLTGGGYEQQYF.

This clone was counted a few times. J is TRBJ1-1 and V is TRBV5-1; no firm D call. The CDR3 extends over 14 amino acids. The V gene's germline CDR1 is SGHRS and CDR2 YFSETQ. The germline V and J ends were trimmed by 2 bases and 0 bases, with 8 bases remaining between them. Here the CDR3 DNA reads TGCGCCAGCAGCTTTGTCAGTATGAACACTGAAGCTTTCTTT. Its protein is CASSFVSMNTEAFF. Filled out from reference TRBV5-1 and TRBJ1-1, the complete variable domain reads KAGVTQTPRYLIKTRGQQVTLSCSPISGHRSVSWYQQTPGQGLQFLFEYFSETQRNKGNFPGRFSGRQFSNSRSEMNVSTLELGDSALYLCASSFVSMNTEAFFGQGTRLTVV.

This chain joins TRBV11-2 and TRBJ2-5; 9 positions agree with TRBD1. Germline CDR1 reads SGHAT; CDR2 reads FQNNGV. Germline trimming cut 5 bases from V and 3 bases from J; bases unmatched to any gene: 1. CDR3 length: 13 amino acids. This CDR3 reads CASSRDREETQYF. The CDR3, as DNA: TGTGCCAGCAGCAGGGACAGGGAAGAGACCCAGTACTTC.

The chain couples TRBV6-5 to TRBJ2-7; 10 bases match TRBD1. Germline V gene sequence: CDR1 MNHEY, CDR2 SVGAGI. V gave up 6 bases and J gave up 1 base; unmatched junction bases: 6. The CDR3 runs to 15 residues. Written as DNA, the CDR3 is TGTGCCAGCAGAGGCCCGGGACAGGGGTCCTACGAGCAGTACTTC. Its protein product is CASRGPGQGSYEQYF.

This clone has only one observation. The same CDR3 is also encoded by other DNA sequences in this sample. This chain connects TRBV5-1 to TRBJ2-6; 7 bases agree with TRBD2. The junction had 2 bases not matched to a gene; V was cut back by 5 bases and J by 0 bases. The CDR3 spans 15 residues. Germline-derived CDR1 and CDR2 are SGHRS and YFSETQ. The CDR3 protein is CASSPGGSGANVLTF. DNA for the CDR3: TGCGCCAGCAGTCCGGGGGGCTCTGGGGCCAACGTCCTGACTTTC.

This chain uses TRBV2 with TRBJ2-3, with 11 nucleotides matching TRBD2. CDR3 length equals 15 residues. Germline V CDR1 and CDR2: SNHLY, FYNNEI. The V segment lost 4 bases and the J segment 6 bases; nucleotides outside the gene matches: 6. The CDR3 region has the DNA TGTGCCAGCAGTGGACTAGCGGGGCCCAGCGATACGCAGTATTTT. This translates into CASSGLAGPSDTQYF.

The CDR3 nucleotides read TGTGCCAGCAGTCCGGGGACAGGGGCTACTCAGCCCCAGCATTTT. This encodes CASSPGTGATQPQHF. The rearrangement joins TRBV27 to TRBJ1-5; 10 bases match TRBD1. The CDR3 is made up of 15 amino acids. Germline assignment: CDR1 MNHEY and CDR2 SMNVEV (reference sequence). Trimming cost V 5 bases and J 6 bases; bases outside gene matches: 7.

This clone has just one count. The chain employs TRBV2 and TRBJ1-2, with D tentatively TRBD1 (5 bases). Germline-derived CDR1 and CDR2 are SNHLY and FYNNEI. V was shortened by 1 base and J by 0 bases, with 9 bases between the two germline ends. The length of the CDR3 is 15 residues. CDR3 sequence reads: CASSEGQSANYGYTF. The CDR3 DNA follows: TGTGCCAGCAGTGAAGGACAGTCCGCTAACTATGGCTACACCTTC.

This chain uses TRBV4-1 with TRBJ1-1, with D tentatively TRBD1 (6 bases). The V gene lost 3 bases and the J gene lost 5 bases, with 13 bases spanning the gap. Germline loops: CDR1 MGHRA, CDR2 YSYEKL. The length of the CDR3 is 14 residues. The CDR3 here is CASSQPERGTEAFF. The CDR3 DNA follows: TGCGCCAGCAGCCAGCCTGAAAGGGGGACTGAAGCTTTCTTT.

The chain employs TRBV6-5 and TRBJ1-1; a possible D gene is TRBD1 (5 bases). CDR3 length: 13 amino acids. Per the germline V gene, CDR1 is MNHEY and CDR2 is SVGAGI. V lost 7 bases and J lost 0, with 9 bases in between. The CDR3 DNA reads TGTGCCAGCAAGTGGGGGGTGAACACTGAAGCTTTCTTT. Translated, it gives CASKWGVNTEAFF.

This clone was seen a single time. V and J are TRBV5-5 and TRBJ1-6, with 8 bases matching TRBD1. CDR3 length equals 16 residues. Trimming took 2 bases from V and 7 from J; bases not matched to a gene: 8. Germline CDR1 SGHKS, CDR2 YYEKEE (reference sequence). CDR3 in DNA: TGTGCCAGCAGCTTATGGCAGGGGGCAAACAATTCACCCCTCCACTTT. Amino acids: CASSLWQGANNSPLHF.

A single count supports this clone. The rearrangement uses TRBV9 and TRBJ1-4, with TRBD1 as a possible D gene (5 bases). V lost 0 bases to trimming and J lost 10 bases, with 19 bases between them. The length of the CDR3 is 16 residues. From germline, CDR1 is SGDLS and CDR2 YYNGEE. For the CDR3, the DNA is TGTGCCAGCAGCGTAGAGAACAGGCGGTTCGGGGGAAAACTGTTTTTT. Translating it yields CASSVENRRFGGKLFF. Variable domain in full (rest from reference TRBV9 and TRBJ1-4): DSGVTQTPKHLITATGQRVTLRCSPRSGDLSVYWYQQSLDQGLQFLIQYYNGEERAKGNILERFSAQQFPDLHSELNLSSLELGDSALYFCASSVENRRFGGKLFFGSGTQLSVL.

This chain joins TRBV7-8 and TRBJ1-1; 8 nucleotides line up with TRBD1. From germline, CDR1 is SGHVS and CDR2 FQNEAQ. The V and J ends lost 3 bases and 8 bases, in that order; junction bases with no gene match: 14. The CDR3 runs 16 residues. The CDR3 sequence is CASSFPRRQGRPEAFF. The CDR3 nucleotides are TGTGCCAGCAGCTTCCCCAGAAGACAGGGGCGGCCAGAAGCTTTCTTT.

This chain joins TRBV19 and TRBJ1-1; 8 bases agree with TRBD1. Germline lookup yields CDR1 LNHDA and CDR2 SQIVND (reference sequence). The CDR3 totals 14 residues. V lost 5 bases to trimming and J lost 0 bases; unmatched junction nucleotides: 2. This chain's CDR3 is CASSQGAVNTEAFF. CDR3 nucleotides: TGTGCCAGTAGTCAGGGGGCAGTGAACACTGAAGCTTTCTTT. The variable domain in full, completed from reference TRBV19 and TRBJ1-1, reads DGGITQSPKYLFRKEGQNVTLSCEQNLNHDAMYWYRQDPGQGLRLIYYSQIVNDFQKGDIAEGYSVSREKKESFPLTVTSAQKNPTAFYLCASSQGAVNTEAFFGQGTRLTVV.

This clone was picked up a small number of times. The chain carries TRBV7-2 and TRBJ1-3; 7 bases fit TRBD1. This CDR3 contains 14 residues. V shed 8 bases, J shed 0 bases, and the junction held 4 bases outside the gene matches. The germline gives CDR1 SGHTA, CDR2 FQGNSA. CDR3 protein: CASGQANSGNTIYF. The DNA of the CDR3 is TGTGCCAGCGGACAGGCGAACTCTGGAAACACCATATATTTT.

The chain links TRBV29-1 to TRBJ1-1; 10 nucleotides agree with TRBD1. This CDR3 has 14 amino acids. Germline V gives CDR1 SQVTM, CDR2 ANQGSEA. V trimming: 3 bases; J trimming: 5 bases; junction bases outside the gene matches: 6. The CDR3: CSVDGTGAETEAFF. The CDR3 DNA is TGCAGCGTTGACGGGACAGGGGCGGAGACTGAAGCTTTCTTT.

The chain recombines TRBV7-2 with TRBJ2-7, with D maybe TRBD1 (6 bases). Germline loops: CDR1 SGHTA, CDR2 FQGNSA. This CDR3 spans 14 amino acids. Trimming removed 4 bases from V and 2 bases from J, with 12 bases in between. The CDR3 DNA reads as TGTGCCAGCAGCTGGAAGGGACAAACCTACGAGCAGTACTTC. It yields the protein CASSWKGQTYEQYF.

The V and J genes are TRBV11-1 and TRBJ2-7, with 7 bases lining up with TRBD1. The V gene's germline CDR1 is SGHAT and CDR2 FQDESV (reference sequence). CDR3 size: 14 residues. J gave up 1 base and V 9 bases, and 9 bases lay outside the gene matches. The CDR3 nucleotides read TGTGCCAGTCGACGCACAGGGGATTCCTACGAGCAGTACTTC. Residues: CASRRTGDSYEQYF.

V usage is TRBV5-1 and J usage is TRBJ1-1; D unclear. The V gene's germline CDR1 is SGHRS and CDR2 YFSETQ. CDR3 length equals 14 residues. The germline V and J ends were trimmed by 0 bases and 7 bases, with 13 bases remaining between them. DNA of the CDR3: TGCGCCAGCAGCTTGGCCGGGTGGGAGGGTGAAGCTTTCTTT. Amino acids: CASSLAGWEGEAFF.

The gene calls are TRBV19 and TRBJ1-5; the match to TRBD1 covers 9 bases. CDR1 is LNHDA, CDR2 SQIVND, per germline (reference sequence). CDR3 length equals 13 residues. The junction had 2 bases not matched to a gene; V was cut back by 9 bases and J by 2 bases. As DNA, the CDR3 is TGTGCCAGCGGACAGGGGCGCAATCAGCCCCAGCATTTT. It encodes CASGQGRNQPQHF.

CDR3 amino acids: CASGLGQGRFF. The CDR3 nucleotides are TGTGCTAGTGGTTTGGGACAGGGACGATTCTTT. V and J are TRBV12-5 and TRBJ1-1, with 7 bases that match TRBD1. Germline CDR1 and CDR2: LGHNT and FRNRAP. The CDR3 has 11 amino acids. V dropped 1 base and J dropped 14; count of bases not matched to a gene: 4.

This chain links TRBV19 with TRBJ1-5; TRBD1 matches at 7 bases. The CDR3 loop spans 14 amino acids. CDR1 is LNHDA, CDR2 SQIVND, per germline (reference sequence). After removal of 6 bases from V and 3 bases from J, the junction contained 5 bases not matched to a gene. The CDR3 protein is CASRPTGYNQPQHF. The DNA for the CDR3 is TGTGCCAGTAGACCGACAGGGTACAATCAGCCCCAGCATTTT.

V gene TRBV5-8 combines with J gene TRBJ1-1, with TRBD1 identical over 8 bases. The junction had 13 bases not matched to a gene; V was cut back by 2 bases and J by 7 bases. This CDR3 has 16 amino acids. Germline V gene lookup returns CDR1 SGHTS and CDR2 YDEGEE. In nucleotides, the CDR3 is TGTGCCAGCAGCTTCCAGTGGGGAACAGGGGGAGGTGAAGCTTTCTTT. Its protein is CASSFQWGTGGGEAFF.

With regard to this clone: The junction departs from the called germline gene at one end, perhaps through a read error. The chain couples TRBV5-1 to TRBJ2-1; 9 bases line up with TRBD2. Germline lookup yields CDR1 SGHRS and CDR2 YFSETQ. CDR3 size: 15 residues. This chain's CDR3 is CASSLGGGAYNEQFF. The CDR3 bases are TGCGCCAGCAGCTTGGGCGGGGGGGCCTATAATGAGCAGTTCTTC.

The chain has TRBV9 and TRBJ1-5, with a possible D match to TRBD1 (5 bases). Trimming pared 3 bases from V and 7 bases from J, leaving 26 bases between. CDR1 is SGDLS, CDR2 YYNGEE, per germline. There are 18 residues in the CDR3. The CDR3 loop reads CASSAPCEDAIGAQPQHF. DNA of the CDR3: TGTGCCAGCAGCGCCCCCTGTGAGGATGCGATAGGGGCGCAGCCCCAGCATTTT.

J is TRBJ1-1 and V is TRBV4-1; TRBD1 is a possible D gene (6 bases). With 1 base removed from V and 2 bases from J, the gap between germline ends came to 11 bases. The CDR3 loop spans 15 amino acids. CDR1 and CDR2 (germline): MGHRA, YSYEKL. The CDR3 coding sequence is TGCGCCAGCAGCCAAGTATCAGGGGCCAACACTGAAGCTTTCTTT. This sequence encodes CASSQVSGANTEAFF.

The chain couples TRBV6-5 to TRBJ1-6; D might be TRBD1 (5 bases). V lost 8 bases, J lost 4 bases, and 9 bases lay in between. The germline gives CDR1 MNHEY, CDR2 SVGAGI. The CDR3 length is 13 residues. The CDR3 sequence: CASQTDYNSPLHF. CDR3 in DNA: TGTGCCAGCCAGACAGATTATAATTCACCCCTCCACTTT.